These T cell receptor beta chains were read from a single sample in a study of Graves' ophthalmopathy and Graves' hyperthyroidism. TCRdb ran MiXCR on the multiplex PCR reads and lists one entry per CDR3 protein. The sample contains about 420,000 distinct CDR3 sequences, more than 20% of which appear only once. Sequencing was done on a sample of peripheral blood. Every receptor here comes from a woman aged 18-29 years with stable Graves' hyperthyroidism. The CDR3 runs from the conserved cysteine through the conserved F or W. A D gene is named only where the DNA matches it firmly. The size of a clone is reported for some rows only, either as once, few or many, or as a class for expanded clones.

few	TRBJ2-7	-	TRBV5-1	CASGGGDSYEQYF	TGCGCCAGCGGGGGTGGGGATTCCTACGAGCAGTACTTC
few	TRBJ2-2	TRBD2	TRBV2	CASSTGTSGRITGELFF	TGTGCCAGCAGCACCGGGACTAGCGGGAGGATCACCGGGGAGCTGTTTTTT
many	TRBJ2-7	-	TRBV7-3	CASSPSPRDEQYF	TGTGCCAGCAGCCCCTCTCCCCGGGACGAGCAGTACTTC
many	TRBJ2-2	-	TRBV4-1	CASSQGVQATGELFF	TGCGCCAGCAGCCAAGGAGTTCAGGCCACCGGGGAGCTGTTTTTT
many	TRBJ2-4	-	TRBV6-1	CASKPVGGRGLAKNIQYF	TGTGCCAGCAAGCCGGTCGGCGGGCGAGGGTTAGCCAAAAACATTCAGTACTTC
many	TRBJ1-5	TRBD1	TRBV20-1	CSARGLDRGWIQPQHF	TGCAGTGCTAGAGGCTTAGACAGGGGATGGATTCAGCCCCAGCATTTT
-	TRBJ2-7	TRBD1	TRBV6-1	CASSDRDNYEQYF	TGTGCCAGCAGCGACAGGGATAACTACGAGCAGTACTTC
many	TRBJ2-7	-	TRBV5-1	CASSLRGKEGEQYF	TGCGCCAGCAGCCTCAGGGGGAAGGAGGGAGAGCAGTACTTC
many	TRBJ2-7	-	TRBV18	CASSPGSYEQYF	TGTGCCAGCAGCCCAGGCTCCTACGAGCAGTACTTC
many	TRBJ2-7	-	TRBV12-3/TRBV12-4	CASTRRQGGEQYF	TGTGCCAGCACCAGACGGCAGGGTGGCGAGCAGTACTTC
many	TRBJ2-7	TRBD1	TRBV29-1	CSYSGTEGGEQYF	TGCAGCTACTCCGGGACAGAGGGTGGCGAGCAGTACTTC
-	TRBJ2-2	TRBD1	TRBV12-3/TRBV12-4	CASSLEGQGVGGELFF	TGTGCCAGCAGTTTAGAGGGACAGGGGGTCGGCGGGGAGCTGTTTTTT
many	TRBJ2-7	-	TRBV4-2	CASSPVGGRREQYF	TGTGCCAGCAGCCCGGTCGGTGGGCGGCGGGAGCAGTACTTC